These 16 T cell receptor beta chains were all obtained from the same sample, sequenced in a study of beta chain features in type 1 diabetes. Sequenced material consisted of expressed TCRB transcripts (all of the isolated RNA was reverse transcribed). Sequencing was performed with immunoSEQ multiplex PCR; in TCRdb, only in-frame clones are kept and a portion is missing. Of about 900,000 clones listed, 17% are singletons. The sample taken for sequencing was naive CD4+ T cells from blood. These receptors were obtained from a woman under 30 in good health.

This clone was detected only a few times. This chain uses TRBV25-1 with TRBJ2-1; 9 nucleotides match TRBD2. The CDR3 spans 15 residues. The germline V gene has CDR1 MGHDK and CDR2 SYGVNS. V dropped 3 bases and J dropped 6; count of bases not matched to a gene: 6. The CDR3 loop reads CASSDPSGRLNEQFF. The CDR3 bases are TGTGCCAGCAGTGATCCCAGCGGGAGGCTCAATGAGCAGTTCTTC.

J is TRBJ2-1 and V is TRBV28, with D unresolved. Germline V gives CDR1 MDHEN, CDR2 SYDVKM. Trimming shortened V by 2 bases and J by 5 bases, and 7 bases separated the two germline ends. This CDR3 is 13 amino acids long. The CDR3 region has the DNA TGTGCCAGCAGTTTACAGGCCCACAATGAGCAGTTCTTC. Protein product: CASSLQAHNEQFF. The variable domain in full, completed from reference TRBV28 and TRBJ2-1, reads DVKVTQSSRYLVKRTGEKVFLECVQDMDHENMFWYRQDPGLGLRLIYFSYDVKMKEKGDIPEGYSVSREKKERFSLILESASTNQTSMYLCASSLQAHNEQFFGPGTRLTVL.

In its sample, this clone was seen a few times. This chain uses TRBV5-6 with TRBJ2-2; 9 bases fit TRBD1. The CDR3 consists of 15 residues. V shed 1 base and J 8 bases; nucleotides not matched to a gene: 6. The germline CDR1 and CDR2 sequences are SGHDT and YYEEEE. For the CDR3, the DNA is TGTGCCAGCAGCTTGCGGGACAGGGCAAGGGGGGAGCTGTTTTTT. The encoded protein is CASSLRDRARGELFF.

This clone was seen more than once but under ten times. The genes are TRBV9 and TRBJ2-7, with 8 positions matching TRBD2. Germline loops: CDR1 SGDLS, CDR2 YYNGEE. CDR3 length: 14 amino acids. Trimming at V came to 4 bases and at J to 7 bases, leaving 10 bases not matched to a gene. As DNA, the CDR3 is TGTGCCAGCAGCCCCGTGTTAGCGGGATATGAGCAGTACTTC. It encodes CASSPVLAGYEQYF.

This clone appeared a few times. The chain links TRBV6-6 to TRBJ2-1; 10 nucleotides agree with TRBD2. Per the germline V gene, CDR1 is MNHNY and CDR2 is SVGAGI (reference sequence). The CDR3 spans 13 residues. V lost 2 bases to trimming and J lost 16 bases; unmatched junction nucleotides: 8. The DNA for the CDR3 is TGTGCCAGCAGTTACGGACTAGCGGCCAGCACCTTCTTC. It specifies CASSYGLAASTFF.

This clone occurred a few times. J is TRBJ2-4 and V is TRBV29-1, with no clear D. The V gene lost 6 bases and the J gene lost 1 base, with 7 bases spanning the gap. Germline V lookup: CDR1 SQVTM, CDR2 ANQGSEA. CDR3 length equals 12 residues. The CDR3 DNA sequence: TGCAGCGTCAAAGGGGCCAAAAACATTCAGTACTTC. This codes for CSVKGAKNIQYF.

The V gene is TRBV5-8, the J gene TRBJ1-5; 9 positions match TRBD1. The CDR3 has 18 residues. Germline V gene sequence: CDR1 SGHTS, CDR2 YDEGEE. Trimming took 2 bases from V and 1 from J; bases not matched to a gene: 10. CDR3 nucleotide sequence: TGTGCCAGCAGCTTACTACAGGGGGCCCTTAGCAGCAATCAGCCCCAGCATTTT. It codes for CASSLLQGALSSNQPQHF.

Of note for this clone: The sample has other DNA sequences that encode this CDR3 too. This rearrangement joins TRBV5-4 to TRBJ2-3, with a weak D call TRBD1 (6 bases). CDR1 and CDR2 (germline): SGHNT, YYREEE (reference sequence). V was cut by 2 bases and J by 3 bases, with 7 bases left in between. This CDR3 comprises 13 residues. Here the CDR3 reads CASSLRGTDTQYF. CDR3 sequence (DNA): TGTGCCAGCAGCTTAAGGGGGACAGATACGCAGTATTTT.

This chain uses TRBV6-6 with TRBJ1-5; 9 nucleotides line up with TRBD1. V shed 0 bases and J 6 bases; nucleotides not matched to a gene: 6. Germline values: CDR1 MNHNY, CDR2 SVGAGI (reference sequence). The CDR3 length is 16 residues. The CDR3 nucleotides read TGTGCCAGCAGTTACTCGGGGACAGGGTTAAGTCAGCCCCAGCATTTT. Amino acids: CASSYSGTGLSQPQHF.

This clone was found a few times. The J gene is TRBJ2-5, the V gene TRBV28, with D perhaps matching TRBD2 (5 bases). Trimming removed 6 bases at V and 3 bases at J, with 11 bases between. Per the germline V gene, CDR1 is MDHEN and CDR2 is SYDVKM. The CDR3 has 13 amino acids. The CDR3 sequence is CASRDFAKETQYF. Here the CDR3 DNA reads TGTGCCAGCAGGGACTTTGCGAAAGAGACCCAGTACTTC.

There are a few counts of this clone. CDR3 in amino acids: CASSFGQVDEQFF. DNA for the CDR3: TGCGCCAGCAGCTTCGGACAGGTGGATGAGCAGTTCTTC. The chain joins TRBV5-1 to TRBJ2-1; 7 bases align to TRBD1. This CDR3 has 13 amino acids. The V gene's germline CDR1 is SGHRS and CDR2 YFSETQ. J was trimmed by 8 bases and V by 2 bases; bases with no gene match: 4.

As regards this clone: Within the sample, other DNA sequences also encode this same CDR3. This chain joins TRBV18 and TRBJ2-5; the D is unclear. V lost 0 bases, J lost 3 bases, and 5 bases lay in between. The germline V gene has CDR1 KGHSH and CDR2 LQKENI. The CDR3 runs to 13 residues. The CDR3 bases are TGTGCCAGCTCACCACCTTCTGAAGAGACCCAGTACTTC. As protein: CASSPPSEETQYF.

The chain uses TRBV9 and TRBJ2-5; D perhaps matches TRBD2 (6 bases). The CDR3 consists of 15 residues. V gave up 0 bases and J gave up 4 bases, with 13 bases separating them. CDR1 and CDR2 from the germline V gene are SGDLS and YYNGEE. CDR3 loop: CASSVAVAEGETQYF. CDR3 DNA: TGTGCCAGCAGCGTAGCAGTAGCGGAGGGAGAGACCCAGTACTTC. Drawing the rest from reference TRBV9 and TRBJ2-5, the complete variable domain is DSGVTQTPKHLITATGQRVTLRCSPRSGDLSVYWYQQSLDQGLQFLIQYYNGEERAKGNILERFSAQQFPDLHSELNLSSLELGDSALYFCASSVAVAEGETQYFGPGTRLLVL.

The V gene is TRBV19, the J gene TRBJ1-5, with D perhaps matching TRBD1 (5 bases). Germline V gene data show CDR1 as LNHDA and CDR2 as SQIVND (reference sequence). V was shortened by 6 bases and J by 0 bases, with 12 bases between the two germline ends. This CDR3 region has 15 residues. The CDR3 region has the DNA TGTGCCAGTAGCCGAGACAGAGCTAGCAATCAGCCCCAGCATTTT. Its translation is CASSRDRASNQPQHF.

The J gene is TRBJ2-7, the V gene TRBV6-6, with D uncertain. Deletions cut 4 bases from V and 3 bases from J, with 7 bases between. The germline gives CDR1 MNHNY, CDR2 SVGAGI (reference sequence). The CDR3 consists of 12 residues. The CDR3 DNA follows: TGTGCCAGCAGTTTGTCTTTCTACGAGCAGTACTTC. Translation gives CASSLSFYEQYF.

This clone has a handful of counts. This chain links TRBV7-6 with TRBJ2-7; 8 positions match TRBD2. J lost 7 bases, V lost 5 bases, and 10 bases had no gene match. From germline, CDR1 is SGHVS and CDR2 FNYEAQ. CDR3 length equals 14 residues. CDR3 in DNA: TGTGCCAGCAGCCGGGGACTAGAACCGATGGAGCAGTACTTC. It is translated as CASSRGLEPMEQYF.